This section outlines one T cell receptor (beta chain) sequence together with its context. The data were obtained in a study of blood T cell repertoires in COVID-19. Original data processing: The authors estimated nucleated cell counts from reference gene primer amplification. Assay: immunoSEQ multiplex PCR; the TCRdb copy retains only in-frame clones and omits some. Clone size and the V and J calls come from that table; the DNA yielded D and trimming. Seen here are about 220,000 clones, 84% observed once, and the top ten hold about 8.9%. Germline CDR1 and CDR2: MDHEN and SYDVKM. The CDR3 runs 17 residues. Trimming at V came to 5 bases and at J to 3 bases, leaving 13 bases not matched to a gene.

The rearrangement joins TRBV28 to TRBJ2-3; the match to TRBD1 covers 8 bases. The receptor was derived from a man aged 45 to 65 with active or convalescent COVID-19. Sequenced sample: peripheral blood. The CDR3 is CASSPTLTGGTTDTQYF. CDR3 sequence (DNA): TGTGCCAGCAGTCCGACGCTAACAGGGGGTACGACAGATACGCAGTATTTT.